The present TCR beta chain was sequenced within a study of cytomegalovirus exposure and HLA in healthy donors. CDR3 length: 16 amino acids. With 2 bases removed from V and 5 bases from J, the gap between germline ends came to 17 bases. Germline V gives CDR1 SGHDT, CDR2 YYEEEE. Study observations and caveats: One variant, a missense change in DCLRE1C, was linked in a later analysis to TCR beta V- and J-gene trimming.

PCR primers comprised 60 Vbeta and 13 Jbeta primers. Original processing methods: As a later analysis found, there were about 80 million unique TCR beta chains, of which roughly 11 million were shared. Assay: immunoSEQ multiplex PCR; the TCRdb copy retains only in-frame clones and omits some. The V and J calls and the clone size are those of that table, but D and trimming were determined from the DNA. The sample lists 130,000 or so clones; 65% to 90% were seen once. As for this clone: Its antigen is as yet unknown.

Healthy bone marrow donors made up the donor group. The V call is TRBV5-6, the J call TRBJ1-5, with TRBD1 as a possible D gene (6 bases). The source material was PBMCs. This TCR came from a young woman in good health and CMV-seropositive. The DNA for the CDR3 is TGTGCCAGCAGCTTCCTCGGGACAACAAACGATCAGCCCCAGCATTTT. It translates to CASSFLGTTNDQPQHF.